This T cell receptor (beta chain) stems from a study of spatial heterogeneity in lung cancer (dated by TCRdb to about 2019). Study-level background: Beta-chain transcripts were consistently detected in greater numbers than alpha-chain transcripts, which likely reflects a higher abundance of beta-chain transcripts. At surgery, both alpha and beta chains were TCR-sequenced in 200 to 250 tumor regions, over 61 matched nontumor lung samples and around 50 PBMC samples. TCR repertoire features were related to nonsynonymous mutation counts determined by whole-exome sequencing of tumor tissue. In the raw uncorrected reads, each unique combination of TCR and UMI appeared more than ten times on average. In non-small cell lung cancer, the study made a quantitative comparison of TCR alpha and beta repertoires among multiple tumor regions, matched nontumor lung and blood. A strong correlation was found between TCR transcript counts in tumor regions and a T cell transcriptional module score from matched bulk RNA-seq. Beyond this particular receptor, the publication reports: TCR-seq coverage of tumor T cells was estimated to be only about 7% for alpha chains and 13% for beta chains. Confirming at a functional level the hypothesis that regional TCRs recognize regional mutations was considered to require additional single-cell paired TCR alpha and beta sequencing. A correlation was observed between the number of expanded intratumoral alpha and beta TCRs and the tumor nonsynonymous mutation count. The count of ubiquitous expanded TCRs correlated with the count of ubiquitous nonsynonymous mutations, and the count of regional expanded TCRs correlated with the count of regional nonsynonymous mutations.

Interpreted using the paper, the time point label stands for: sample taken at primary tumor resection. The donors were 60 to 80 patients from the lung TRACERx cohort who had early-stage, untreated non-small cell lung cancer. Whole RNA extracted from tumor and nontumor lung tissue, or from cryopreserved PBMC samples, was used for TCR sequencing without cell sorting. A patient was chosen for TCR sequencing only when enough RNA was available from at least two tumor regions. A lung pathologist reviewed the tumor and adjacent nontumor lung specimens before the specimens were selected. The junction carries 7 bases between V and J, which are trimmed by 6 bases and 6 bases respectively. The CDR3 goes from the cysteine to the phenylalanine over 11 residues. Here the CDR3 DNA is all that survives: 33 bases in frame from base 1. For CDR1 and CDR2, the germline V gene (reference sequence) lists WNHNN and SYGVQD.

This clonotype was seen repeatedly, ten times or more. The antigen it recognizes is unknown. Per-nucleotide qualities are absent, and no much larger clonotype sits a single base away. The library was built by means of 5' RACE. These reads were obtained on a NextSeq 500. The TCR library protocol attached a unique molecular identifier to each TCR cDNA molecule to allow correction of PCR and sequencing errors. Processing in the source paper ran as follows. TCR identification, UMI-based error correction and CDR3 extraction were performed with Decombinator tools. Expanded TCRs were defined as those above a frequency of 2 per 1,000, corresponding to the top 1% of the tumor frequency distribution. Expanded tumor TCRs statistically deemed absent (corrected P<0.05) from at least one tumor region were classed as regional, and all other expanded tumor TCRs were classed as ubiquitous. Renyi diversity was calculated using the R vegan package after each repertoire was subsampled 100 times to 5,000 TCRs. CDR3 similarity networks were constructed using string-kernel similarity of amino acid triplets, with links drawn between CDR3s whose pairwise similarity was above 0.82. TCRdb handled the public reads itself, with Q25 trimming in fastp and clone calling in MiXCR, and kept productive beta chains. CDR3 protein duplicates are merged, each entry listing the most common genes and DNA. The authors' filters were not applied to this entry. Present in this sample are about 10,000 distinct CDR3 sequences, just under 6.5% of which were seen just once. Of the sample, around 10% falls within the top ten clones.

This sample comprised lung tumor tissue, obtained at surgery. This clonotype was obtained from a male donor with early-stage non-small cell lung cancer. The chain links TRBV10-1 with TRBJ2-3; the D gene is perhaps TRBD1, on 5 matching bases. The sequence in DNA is TGCGCCAGCAGCAAGGGGGATACGCAGTATTTT. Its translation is CASSKGDTQYF.